This is a list of T cell receptor beta chains from one sample in a study of blood T cell repertoires in COVID-19. Clones were read by immunoSEQ multiplex PCR, and TCRdb kept only the in-frame ones, dropping some. In the table there are about 200,000 clones, approximately 80% of which are singletons. Material: PBMCs or T cells enriched from blood (not recorded which). Source of these receptors: a woman aged 45 to 65 with acute COVID-19. Both conserved end residues are part of each CDR3.

v_gene	j_gene	CDR3aa
TRBV4-3	TRBJ2-7	CASSQGSPGEQYF
TRBV5-5	TRBJ1-3	CASGDTGVVNTIYF
TRBV3-1/TRBV3-2	TRBJ1-1	CASSQGDPGAEAFF
TRBV2	TRBJ1-2	CASRQTGLGYTF
TRBV27	TRBJ1-2	CATLGRLGQGAGGYTF
TRBV20-1	TRBJ2-7	CSASLAAEQYF
TRBV5-1	TRBJ2-7	CASRTSGISLGEQYF
TRBV27	TRBJ2-5	CASSSMPGETQYF
TRBV6-2/TRBV6-3	TRBJ2-7	CASSYQGGEQYF
TRBV19	TRBJ1-2	CASSSTGVKPKGNGYTF
TRBV24-1	TRBJ2-1	CATSDFRMSSGSANEQFF
TRBV10-3	TRBJ2-7	CAISEGGALREQYF
TRBV28	TRBJ2-1	CASRGLAGGSYNEQFF
TRBV7-2	TRBJ2-6	CASSFLRPSSGANVLTF
TRBV5-1	TRBJ1-2	CASSPTGEDYGYTF
TRBV14	TRBJ2-5	CASRQGWGETQYF
TRBV10-3	TRBJ1-1	CAISEWGPGTEAFF
TRBV4-1	TRBJ1-4	CASSQGYGTVNEKLFF
TRBV19	TRBJ1-5	CASKGLDRDQPQHF
TRBV4-1	TRBJ2-3	CASSYWTSGGVTDTQYF
TRBV4-3	TRBJ1-4	CASSQLLARGQGEKLFF
TRBV5-1	TRBJ2-2	CASSLGGGGSNTGELFF
TRBV28	TRBJ2-7	CASSFPPPASGRAHEQYF
TRBV7-3	TRBJ2-3	CASSLSGSLAGRTTDTQYF
TRBV19	TRBJ1-1	CASSIGRGRSGNTEAFF
TRBV28	TRBJ2-4	CASSNSGRAGDIQYF
TRBV4-3	TRBJ2-3	CASSQTDRTTDTQYF
TRBV5-1	TRBJ1-2	CASAMTGLNYGYTF
TRBV5-1	TRBJ1-2	CASSLRETNYGYTF
TRBV21-1	TRBJ2-1	CASSKVSRGSGGRALKDNEQFF
TRBV3-1/TRBV3-2	TRBJ1-5	CASSLDLTQGTQHF
TRBV2	TRBJ1-2	CASLGQGALGTGYTF
TRBV9	TRBJ2-2	CASSVDSGSYTGELFF
TRBV12-3/TRBV12-4	TRBJ1-1	CASSYSGNTEAFF
TRBV6-2/TRBV6-3	TRBJ2-4	CASSPEETSKNIQYF
TRBV5-4	TRBJ2-5	CASSLARTGQETQYF